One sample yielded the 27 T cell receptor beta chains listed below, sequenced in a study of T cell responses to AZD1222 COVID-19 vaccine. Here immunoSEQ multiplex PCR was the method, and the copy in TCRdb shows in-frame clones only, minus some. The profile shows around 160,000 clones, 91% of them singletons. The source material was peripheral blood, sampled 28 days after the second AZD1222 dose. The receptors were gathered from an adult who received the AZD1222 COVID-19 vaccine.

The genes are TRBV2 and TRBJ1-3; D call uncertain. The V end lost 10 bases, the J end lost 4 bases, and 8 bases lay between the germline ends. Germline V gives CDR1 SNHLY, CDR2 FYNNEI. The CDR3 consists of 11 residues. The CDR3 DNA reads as TGTGCCAACGCCGAAGGAAACACCATATATTTT. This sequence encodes CANAEGNTIYF.

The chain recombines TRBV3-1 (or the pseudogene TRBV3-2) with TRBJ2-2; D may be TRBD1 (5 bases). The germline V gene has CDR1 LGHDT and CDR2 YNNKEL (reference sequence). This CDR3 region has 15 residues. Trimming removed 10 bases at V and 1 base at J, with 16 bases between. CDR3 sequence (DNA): TGTGCCACCCGAAACTCAGGACAGAACACCGGGGAGCTGTTTTTT. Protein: CATRNSGQNTGELFF.

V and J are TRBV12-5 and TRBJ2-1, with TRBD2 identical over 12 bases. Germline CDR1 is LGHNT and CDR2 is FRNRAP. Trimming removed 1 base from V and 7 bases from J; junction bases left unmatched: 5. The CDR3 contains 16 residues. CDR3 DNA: TGTGCTAGTGGTTTGGGACGACTAGCGGGAGTTAATGAGCAGTTCTTC. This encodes CASGLGRLAGVNEQFF.

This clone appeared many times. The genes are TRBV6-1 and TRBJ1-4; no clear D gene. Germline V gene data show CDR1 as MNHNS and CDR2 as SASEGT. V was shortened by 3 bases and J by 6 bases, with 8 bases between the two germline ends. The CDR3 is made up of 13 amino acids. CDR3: CASSDIRYEKLFF. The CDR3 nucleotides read TGTGCCAGCAGTGATATACGATATGAAAAACTGTTTTTT.

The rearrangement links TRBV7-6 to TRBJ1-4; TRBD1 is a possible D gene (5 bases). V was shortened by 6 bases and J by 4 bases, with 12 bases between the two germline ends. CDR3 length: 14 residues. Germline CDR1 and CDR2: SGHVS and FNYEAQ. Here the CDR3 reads CASSRDGVNEKLFF. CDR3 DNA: TGTGCCAGCAGTCGGGACGGAGTTAATGAAAAACTGTTTTTT.

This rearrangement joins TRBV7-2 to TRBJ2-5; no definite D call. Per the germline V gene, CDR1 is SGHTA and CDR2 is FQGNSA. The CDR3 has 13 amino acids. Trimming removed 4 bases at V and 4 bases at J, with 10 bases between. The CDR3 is CASSYGSLETQYF. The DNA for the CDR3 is TGTGCCAGCAGCTATGGATCGTTAGAGACCCAGTACTTC.

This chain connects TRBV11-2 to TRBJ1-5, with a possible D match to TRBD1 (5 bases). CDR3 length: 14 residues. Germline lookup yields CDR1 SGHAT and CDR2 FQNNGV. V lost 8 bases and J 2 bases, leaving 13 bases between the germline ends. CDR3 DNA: TGTGCCAGCGCGGTGGGCAGGGGCAATCAGCCCCAGCATTTT. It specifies CASAVGRGNQPQHF.

The CDR3 loop reads CASSFGTPPDTQYF. The CDR3 coding sequence is TGTGCCAGCAGCTTTGGGACCCCGCCAGATACGCAGTATTTT. The V call is TRBV5-4, the J call TRBJ2-3; D could derive from TRBD1 or TRBD2 (5 bases each). CDR1 is SGHNT, CDR2 YYREEE, per germline (reference sequence). This CDR3 contains 14 residues. Trimming cost V 2 bases and J 4 bases, with 11 bases left between them.

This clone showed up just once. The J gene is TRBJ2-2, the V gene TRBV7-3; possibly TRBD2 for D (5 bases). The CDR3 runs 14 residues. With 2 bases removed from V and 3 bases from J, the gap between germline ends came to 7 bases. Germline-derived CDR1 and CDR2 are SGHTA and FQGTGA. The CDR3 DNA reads TGTGCCAGCAGCTTAGAGAGGGACACCGGGGAGCTGTTTTTT. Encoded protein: CASSLERDTGELFF.

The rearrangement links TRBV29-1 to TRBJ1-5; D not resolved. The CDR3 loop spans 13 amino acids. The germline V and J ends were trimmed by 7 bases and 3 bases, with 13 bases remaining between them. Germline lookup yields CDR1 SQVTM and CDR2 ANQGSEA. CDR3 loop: CSASGSYNQPQHF. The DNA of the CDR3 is TGCAGCGCCTCCGGGAGTTACAATCAGCCCCAGCATTTT.

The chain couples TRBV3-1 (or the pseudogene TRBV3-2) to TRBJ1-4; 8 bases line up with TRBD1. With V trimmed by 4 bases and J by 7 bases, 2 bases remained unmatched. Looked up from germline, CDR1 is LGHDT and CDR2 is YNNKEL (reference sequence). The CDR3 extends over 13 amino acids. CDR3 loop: CASSRDRGEKLFF. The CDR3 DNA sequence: TGTGCCAGCAGCCGCGACAGGGGTGAAAAACTGTTTTTT.

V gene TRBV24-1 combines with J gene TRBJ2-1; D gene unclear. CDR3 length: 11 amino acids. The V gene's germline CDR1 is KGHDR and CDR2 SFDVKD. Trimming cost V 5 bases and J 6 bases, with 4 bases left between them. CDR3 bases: TGTGCCACCAGTGGTAGCAATGAGCAGTTCTTC. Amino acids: CATSGSNEQFF.

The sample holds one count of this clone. The CDR3 sequence: CASSYHDNRYSNQPQHF. CDR3 DNA sequence: TGTGCCAGCAGCTACCACGACAACAGGTATAGCAATCAGCCCCAGCATTTT. The chain couples TRBV5-5 to TRBJ1-5; TRBD1 might be the D (5 bases). Trimming removed 3 bases at V and 0 bases at J, with 16 bases between. There are 17 residues in the CDR3. Looked up from germline, CDR1 is SGHKS and CDR2 is YYEKEE (reference sequence).

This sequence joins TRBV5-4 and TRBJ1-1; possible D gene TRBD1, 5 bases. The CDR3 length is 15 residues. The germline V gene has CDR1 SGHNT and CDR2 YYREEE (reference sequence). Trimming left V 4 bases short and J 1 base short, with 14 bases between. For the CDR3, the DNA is TGTGCCAGCAGCCCCGACAGCTATCCGAACACTGAAGCTTTCTTT. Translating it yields CASSPDSYPNTEAFF.

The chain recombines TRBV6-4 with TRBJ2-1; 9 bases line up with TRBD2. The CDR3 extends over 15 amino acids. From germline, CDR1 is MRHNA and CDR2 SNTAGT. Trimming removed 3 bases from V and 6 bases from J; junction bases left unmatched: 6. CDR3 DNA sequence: TGTGCCAGCAGTGATGTAGCGGGGGAAGGCAATGAGCAGTTCTTC. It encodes CASSDVAGEGNEQFF.

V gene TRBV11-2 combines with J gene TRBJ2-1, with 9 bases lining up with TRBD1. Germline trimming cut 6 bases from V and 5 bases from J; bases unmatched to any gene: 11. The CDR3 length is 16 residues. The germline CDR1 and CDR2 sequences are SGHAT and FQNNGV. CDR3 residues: CASRRVQGALDNEQFF. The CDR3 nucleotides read TGTGCCAGCAGACGGGTACAGGGGGCGTTGGACAATGAGCAGTTCTTC.

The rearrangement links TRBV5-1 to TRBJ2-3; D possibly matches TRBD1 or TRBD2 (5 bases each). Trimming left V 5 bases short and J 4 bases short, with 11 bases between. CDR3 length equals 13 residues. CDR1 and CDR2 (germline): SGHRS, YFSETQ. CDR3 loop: CASRRGGSDTQYF. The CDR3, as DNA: TGCGCCAGCAGACGGGGCGGGTCAGATACGCAGTATTTT. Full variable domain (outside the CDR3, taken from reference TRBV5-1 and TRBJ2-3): KAGVTQTPRYLIKTRGQQVTLSCSPISGHRSVSWYQQTPGQGLQFLFEYFSETQRNKGNFPGRFSGRQFSNSRSEMNVSTLELGDSALYLCASRRGGSDTQYFGPGTRLTVL.

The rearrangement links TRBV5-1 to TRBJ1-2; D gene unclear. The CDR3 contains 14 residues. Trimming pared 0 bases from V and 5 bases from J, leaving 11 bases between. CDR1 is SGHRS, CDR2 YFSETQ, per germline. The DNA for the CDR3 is TGCGCCAGCAGCTTGGAGCGGGTAGAGTATGGCTACACCTTC. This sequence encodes CASSLERVEYGYTF.

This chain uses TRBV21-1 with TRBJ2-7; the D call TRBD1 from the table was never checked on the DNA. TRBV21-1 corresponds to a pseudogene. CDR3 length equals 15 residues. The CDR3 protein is CASSPGNRDYYEQYF. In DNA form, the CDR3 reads TGTGCCAGCAGCCCCGGGAACAGGGATTACTACGAGCAGTACTTC.

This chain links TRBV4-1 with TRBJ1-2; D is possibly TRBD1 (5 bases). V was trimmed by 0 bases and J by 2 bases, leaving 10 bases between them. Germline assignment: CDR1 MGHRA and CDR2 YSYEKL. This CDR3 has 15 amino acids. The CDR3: CASSQEAGSNYGYTF. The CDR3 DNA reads TGCGCCAGCAGCCAAGAGGCAGGGTCCAACTATGGCTACACCTTC.

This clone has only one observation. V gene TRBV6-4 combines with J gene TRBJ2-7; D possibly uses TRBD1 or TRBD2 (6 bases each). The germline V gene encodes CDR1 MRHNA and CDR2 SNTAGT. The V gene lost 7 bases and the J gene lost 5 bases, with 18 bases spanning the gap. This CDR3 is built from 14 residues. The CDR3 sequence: CASNKRGEYDEQYF. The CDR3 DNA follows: TGTGCCAGCAATAAGAGGGGGGAGTACGACGAGCAGTACTTC.

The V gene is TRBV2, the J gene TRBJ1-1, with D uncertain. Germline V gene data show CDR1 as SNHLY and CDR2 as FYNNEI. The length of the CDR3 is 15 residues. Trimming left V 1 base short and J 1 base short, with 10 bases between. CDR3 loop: CASSEGGNQNTEAFF. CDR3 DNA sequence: TGTGCCAGCAGTGAAGGTGGTAATCAGAACACTGAAGCTTTCTTT. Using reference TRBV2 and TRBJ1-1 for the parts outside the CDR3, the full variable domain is EPEVTQTPSHQVTQMGQEVILRCVPISNHLYFYWYRQILGQKVEFLVSFYNNEISEKSEIFDDQFSVERPDGSNFTLKIRSTKLEDSAMYFCASSEGGNQNTEAFFGQGTRLTVV.

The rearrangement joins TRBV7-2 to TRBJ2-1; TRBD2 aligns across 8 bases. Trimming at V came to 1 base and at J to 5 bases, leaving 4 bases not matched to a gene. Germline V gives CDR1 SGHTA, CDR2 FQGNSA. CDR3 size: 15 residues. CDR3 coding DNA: TGTGCCAGCAGCTTAGTTCGTAGCGGGGACAATGAGCAGTTCTTC. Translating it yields CASSLVRSGDNEQFF.

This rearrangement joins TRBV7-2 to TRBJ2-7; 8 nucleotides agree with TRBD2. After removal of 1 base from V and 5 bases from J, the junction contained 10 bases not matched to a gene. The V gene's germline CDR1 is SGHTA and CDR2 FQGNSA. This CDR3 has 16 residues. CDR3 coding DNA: TGTGCCAGCAGCTTAGGAGGTAGCGGGACCATCAACGAGCAGTACTTC. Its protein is CASSLGGSGTINEQYF.

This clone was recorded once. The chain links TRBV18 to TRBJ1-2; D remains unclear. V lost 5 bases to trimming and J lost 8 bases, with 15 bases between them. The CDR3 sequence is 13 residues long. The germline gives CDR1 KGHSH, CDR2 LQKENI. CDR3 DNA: TGTGCCAGCTCAGCATCCCCAGTGGGGGGCTACACCTTC. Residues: CASSASPVGGYTF.

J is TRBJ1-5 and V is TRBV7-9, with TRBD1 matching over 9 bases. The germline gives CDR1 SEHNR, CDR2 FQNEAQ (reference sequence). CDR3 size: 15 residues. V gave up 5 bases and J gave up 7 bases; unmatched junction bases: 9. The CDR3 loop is CASSPGQGERQPQHF. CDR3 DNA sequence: TGTGCCAGCAGCCCGGGACAGGGAGAGAGACAGCCCCAGCATTTT.

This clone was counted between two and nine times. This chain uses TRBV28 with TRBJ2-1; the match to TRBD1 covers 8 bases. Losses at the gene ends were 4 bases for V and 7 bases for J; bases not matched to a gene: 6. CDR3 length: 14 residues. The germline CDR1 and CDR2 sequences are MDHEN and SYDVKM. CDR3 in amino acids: CASSYVRGHNEQFF. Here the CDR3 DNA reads TGTGCCAGCAGTTATGTCAGGGGGCATAATGAGCAGTTCTTC.